The clone carrying this T cell receptor (beta chain) was seen more than once but under ten times. The antigen remains unidentified. Sequenced by immunoSEQ multiplex PCR; TCRdb stores in-frame clones only, minus some. The sample carries approximately 65,000 clones, roughly 83% recorded once. The CDR3 runs 14 residues. The V gene's germline CDR1 is LNHDA and CDR2 SQIVND (reference sequence). The V end lost 5 bases, the J end lost 5 bases, and 15 bases lay between the germline ends. The data were obtained in a study of siplizumab effects on memory and regulatory T cells. The study's findings and limits: Proliferating siplizumab-culture Treg suppressive function went unconfirmed. Significantly reduced by siplizumab was the cumulative frequency of alloreactive sequences, namely those traceable to unstimulated CD4+ memory cells.

The chain is built from TRBV19 and TRBJ1-1; D is unclear. Specimen: memory CD4+ T cells sorted from blood. The clonotype originates from a human donor in good health. CDR3 in DNA: TGTGCCAGTAGTGCCGGGGAGGTGTCGACTGAAGCTTTCTTT. This codes for CASSAGEVSTEAFF.